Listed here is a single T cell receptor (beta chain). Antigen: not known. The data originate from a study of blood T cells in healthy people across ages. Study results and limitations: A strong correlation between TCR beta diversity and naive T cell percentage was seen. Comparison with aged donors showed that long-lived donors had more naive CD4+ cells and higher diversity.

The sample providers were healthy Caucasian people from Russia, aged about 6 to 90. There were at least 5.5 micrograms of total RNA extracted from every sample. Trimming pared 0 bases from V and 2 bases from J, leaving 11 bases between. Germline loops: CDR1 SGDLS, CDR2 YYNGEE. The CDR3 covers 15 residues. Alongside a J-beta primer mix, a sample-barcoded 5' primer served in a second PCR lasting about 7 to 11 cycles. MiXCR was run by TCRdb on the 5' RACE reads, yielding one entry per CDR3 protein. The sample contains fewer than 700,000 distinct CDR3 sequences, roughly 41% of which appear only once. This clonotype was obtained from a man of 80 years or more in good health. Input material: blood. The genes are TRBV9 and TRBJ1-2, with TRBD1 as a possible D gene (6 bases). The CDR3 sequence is CASSVGPGTNYGYTF. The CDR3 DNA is TGTGCCAGCAGCGTAGGTCCCGGGACAAACTATGGCTACACCTTC.